Listed here are 7 T cell receptor beta chains from one sample, sequenced in a study of T cells in Graves' hyperthyroidism and ophthalmopathy. Template material for amplifying TCR beta CDR3 regions consisted of RNA transcripts. An initial round of RT-PCR targeting the TCR CDR3 relied on the HTBI primer set. TCRdb re-analysed the multiplex PCR reads in MiXCR, keeping a single row per CDR3 protein. This sample has some 350,000 distinct CDR3 sequences, with around 25% found just once. The material sequenced was blood. These receptors were collected from a man aged 50 to 59 with Graves' hyperthyroidism.

This clonotype occurred many times. The rearrangement uses TRBV28 and TRBJ1-1; D call uncertain. Germline V CDR1 and CDR2: MDHEN, SYDVKM. Trimming pared 6 bases from V and 0 bases from J, leaving 8 bases between. The CDR3 totals 13 residues. Here the CDR3 reads CASRDVLNTEAFF. The CDR3 region has the DNA TGTGCCAGCAGGGACGTCTTGAACACTGAAGCTTTCTTT. The entire variable domain, with the rest obtained from reference TRBV28 and TRBJ1-1, is as follows: DVKVTQSSRYLVKRTGEKVFLECVQDMDHENMFWYRQDPGLGLRLIYFSYDVKMKEKGDIPEGYSVSREKKERFSLILESASTNQTSMYLCASRDVLNTEAFFGQGTRLTVV.

V usage is TRBV10-1 and J usage is TRBJ1-4, with 11 positions matching TRBD1. Germline V gives CDR1 WNHNN, CDR2 SYGVQD (reference sequence). The ends lost 4 bases at V and 7 bases at J; junction bases unmatched: 8. This CDR3 has 16 amino acids. The CDR3 coding sequence is TGCGCCAGCAGTGCCCCGGACAGGGGGCGATTTGAAAAACTGTTTTTT. This encodes CASSAPDRGRFEKLFF.

CDR3 sequence: CASSLGFTSGTSGEQFF. CDR3 coding DNA: TGTGCCAGCAGCTTAGGGTTTACTAGCGGAACGTCGGGGGAGCAGTTCTTC. The gene calls are TRBV11-2 and TRBJ2-1; 8 bases align to TRBD2. From germline, CDR1 is SGHAT and CDR2 FQNNGV. V trimming: 1 base; J trimming: 10 bases; junction bases outside the gene matches: 15. CDR3 length: 17 amino acids.

This clonotype was picked up a small number of times. This chain joins TRBV12-3 or TRBV12-4 and TRBJ2-2, with D possibly TRBD1 on 6 matching bases. The length of the CDR3 is 15 residues. V was pared by 5 bases and J by 1 base, with 11 bases between. This CDR3 is CASSAGQMNTGELFF. The CDR3 DNA follows: TGTGCCAGCAGTGCAGGACAGATGAACACCGGGGAGCTGTTTTTT.

The table lists this clonotype with many counts. V usage is TRBV11-2 and J usage is TRBJ1-2; D might be TRBD1 (6 bases). The CDR3 is made up of 16 amino acids. Germline-derived CDR1 and CDR2 are SGHAT and FQNNGV. Trimming pared 2 bases from V and 4 bases from J, leaving 17 bases between. CDR3 region: CASSLSPGQRSYGYTF. The CDR3 DNA reads as TGTGCCAGCAGCTTATCACCGGGACAACGGAGCTATGGCTACACCTTC.

The chain has TRBV6-6 and TRBJ1-2; 7 bases line up with TRBD1. The CDR3 consists of 16 residues. The J segment lost 4 bases and the V segment lost 0 bases, leaving 8 bases of the junction unmatched. In germline, CDR1 is MNHNY, CDR2 SVGAGI (reference sequence). This CDR3 is CASSYSPGRQGYGYTF. DNA for the CDR3: TGTGCCAGCAGTTACTCGCCGGGTAGACAGGGCTATGGCTACACCTTC.

This clonotype was recorded a few times. V gene TRBV30 combines with J gene TRBJ2-1, with a tentative D call TRBD1 (5 bases). Germline CDR1 reads GTSNPN; CDR2 reads SVGIG (reference sequence). The CDR3 length is 14 residues. V lost 2 bases, J lost 6 bases, and 14 bases lay in between. CDR3 residues: CAWSRVTQGNEQFF. CDR3 coding DNA: TGTGCCTGGAGTCGGGTTACCCAGGGCAATGAGCAGTTCTTC.